Shown below are 6 T cell receptor beta chains from a single sample sequenced in a study of cytomegalovirus exposure and HLA in healthy donors. Sequencing used immunoSEQ multiplex PCR; TCRdb keeps in-frame clones, though not all of them. Among under 200,000 clones, roughly 86% were seen once, and the ten largest hold around 4.4%. Specimen: PBMCs. These TCRs come from a man aged 18 to 30 in good health and CMV-seropositive.

This clone was detected only once. The gene calls are TRBV10-3 and TRBJ2-2; the D is unclear. Germline CDR1 and CDR2: ENHRY and SYGVKD. CDR3 size: 15 residues. Trimming shortened V by 7 bases and J by 0 bases, and 12 bases separated the two germline ends. CDR3 DNA sequence: TGTGCCATCATTATGCGCAGGACGAACACCGGGGAGCTGTTTTTT. Its translation: CAIIMRRTNTGELFF.

V is TRBV7-3 and J is TRBJ2-2; 12 bases are a match to TRBD2. This CDR3 has 15 residues. Germline loops: CDR1 SGHTA, CDR2 FQGTGA. V shed 4 bases and J 5 bases; nucleotides not matched to a gene: 2. The CDR3 spells CASSSTSGRTGELFF. The CDR3 DNA is TGTGCCAGCAGCTCGACTAGCGGGAGAACCGGGGAGCTGTTTTTT.

The chain links TRBV7-4 to TRBJ2-7; maybe TRBD1 (6 bases). The germline V gene has CDR1 SGHVT and CDR2 SQSDAQ. The V and J ends lost 5 bases and 0 bases respectively, with 14 bases between them. The CDR3 runs to 15 residues. CDR3 amino acids: CASSRQGTYSYEQYF. In nucleotides, the CDR3 is TGTGCCAGCAGCCGTCAGGGGACCTACTCCTACGAGCAGTACTTC.

J is TRBJ2-7 and V is TRBV6-5; possibly TRBD1 for D (6 bases). CDR1 MNHEY and CDR2 SVGAGI come from the germline V gene. The CDR3 is 13 residues long. The germline V and J ends were trimmed by 5 bases and 3 bases, with 11 bases remaining between them. CDR3 in DNA: TGTGCCAGCAGTCCCGGGACAAACTACGAGCAGTACTTC. Its protein product is CASSPGTNYEQYF.

The chain couples TRBV27 to TRBJ2-4, with 7 bases fitting TRBD2. The J segment lost 6 bases and the V segment lost 3 bases, leaving 2 bases of the junction unmatched. Germline V gene sequence: CDR1 MNHEY, CDR2 SMNVEV (reference sequence). CDR3 length: 13 amino acids. CDR3 sequence: CASSFRGRNIQYF. The CDR3 DNA follows: TGTGCCAGCAGTTTCCGCGGGAGAAACATTCAGTACTTC.

This clone was seen a single time. The chain has TRBV5-4 and TRBJ1-1; 10 nucleotides align to TRBD1. Germline values: CDR1 SGHNT, CDR2 YYREEE (reference sequence). V gave up 4 bases and J gave up 5 bases; unmatched junction bases: 11. CDR3 size: 16 residues. For the CDR3, the DNA is TGTGCCAGCAGCGCGACATCGACAGGGGGCCTAACTGAAGCTTTCTTT. This encodes CASSATSTGGLTEAFF. Using reference TRBV5-4 and TRBJ1-1 for the parts outside the CDR3, the full variable domain is ETGVTQSPTHLIKTRGQQVTLRCSSQSGHNTVSWYQQALGQGPQFIFQYYREEENGRGNFPPRFSGLQFPNYSSELNVNALELDDSALYLCASSATSTGGLTEAFFGQGTRLTVV.